The sequence of this T cell receptor (beta chain) was determined in a study of cytomegalovirus exposure and HLA in healthy donors. Primers for the PCR totalled 60 Vbeta and 13 Jbeta. Here immunoSEQ multiplex PCR was the method, and the copy in TCRdb shows in-frame clones only, minus some. Found here are around 67,000 clones, about 80% of them singletons; the top ten hold 7.8%. Study-level findings and limits: Most subjects' HLA-A and HLA-B alleles were reportedly predicted from TCR beta sequences. A later analysis found that most CMV-associated TCR beta chains appeared HLA-restricted. Presence/absence analyses assumed roughly uniform sequencing depth across donors.

Germline V lookup: CDR1 MNHEY, CDR2 SVGAGI. Trimming at V came to 4 bases and at J to 5 bases, leaving 5 bases not matched to a gene. This CDR3 contains 14 residues. A word on this clone: The antigen is unknown.

The sample taken for sequencing was PBMCs. The chain joins TRBV6-5 to TRBJ1-1; TRBD1 matches at 9 bases. The clonotype comes from a man aged 18 to 35 in good health and CMV-seropositive. Written as DNA, the CDR3 is TGTGCCAGCAGTTCACAGGGGGCGCTGACTGAAGCTTTCTTT. Translated, it gives CASSSQGALTEAFF.